These T cell receptor beta chains were read from a single sample in a study of blood T cell repertoires in COVID-19. Sequenced by immunoSEQ multiplex PCR; TCRdb stores in-frame clones only, minus some. The sample records around 100,000 clones, about 92% being singletons. What was sequenced was peripheral blood. The receptor source for this set is an elderly woman in a cohort sampled during active COVID-19. Both conserved end residues are part of each CDR3. A D gene is named only where the DNA matches it firmly. A clone size is listed for some rows: how often the clone was seen (once, few, many), or a class if it is expanded.

v_call: TRBV11-1; clone_size: .; d_call: TRBD1; cdr3_length: 13; j_call: TRBJ1-2; cdr3_nt: TGTGCCAGCAGCTCGACAGGGAACTATGGCTACACCTTC; cdr3_aa: CASSSTGNYGYTF
v_call: TRBV19; clone_size: few; d_call: .; cdr3_length: 14; j_call: TRBJ2-2; cdr3_nt: TGTGCCAGTACCATACTAGGCAACACCGGGGAGCTGTTTTTT; cdr3_aa: CASTILGNTGELFF
v_call: TRBV18; clone_size: .; d_call: .; cdr3_length: 15; j_call: TRBJ1-4; cdr3_nt: TGTGCCAGCTCACCACGGCGGGCAGGAGACGAAAAACTGTTTTTT; cdr3_aa: CASSPRRAGDEKLFF
v_call: TRBV25-1; clone_size: .; d_call: TRBD1; cdr3_length: 16; j_call: TRBJ2-7; cdr3_nt: TGTGCCAGCAGTGAAAACCCGGGACAGGGGAATCTCGAGCAGTACTTC; cdr3_aa: CASSENPGQGNLEQYF
v_call: TRBV19; clone_size: .; d_call: .; cdr3_length: 13; j_call: TRBJ1-4; cdr3_nt: TGTGCCAGTATGGCAGGGATGGAGAAAAAACTGTTTTTT; cdr3_aa: CASMAGMEKKLFF
v_call: TRBV9; clone_size: .; d_call: .; cdr3_length: 13; j_call: TRBJ1-2; cdr3_nt: TGTGCCAGCAGCCCCCGGGGGGATTATGGCTACACCTTC; cdr3_aa: CASSPRGDYGYTF
v_call: TRBV12-3/TRBV12-4; clone_size: .; d_call: TRBD1; cdr3_length: 13; j_call: TRBJ1-1; cdr3_nt: TGTGCCAGCAATTCCCGGGACAGGGGGTGGGCTTTCTTT; cdr3_aa: CASNSRDRGWAFF
v_call: TRBV5-1; clone_size: .; d_call: TRBD1; cdr3_length: 15; j_call: TRBJ2-1; cdr3_nt: TGCGCCAGCAGCCCGGGACAGAACTCCTACAATGAGCAGTTCTTC; cdr3_aa: CASSPGQNSYNEQFF
v_call: TRBV25-1; clone_size: .; d_call: .; cdr3_length: 15; j_call: TRBJ1-5; cdr3_nt: TGTGCCAGCAGTGATTTGCAGGGCGGCAATCAGCCCCAGCATTTT; cdr3_aa: CASSDLQGGNQPQHF
v_call: TRBV30; clone_size: once; d_call: .; cdr3_length: 11; j_call: TRBJ1-2; cdr3_nt: TGTGCCTGGAGTCTGGGGGGGGGCTACACCTTC; cdr3_aa: CAWSLGGGYTF
v_call: TRBV7-7; clone_size: .; d_call: TRBD2; cdr3_length: 15; j_call: TRBJ2-7; cdr3_nt: TGTGCTAGCAGCTTAGGCAGGGAGGGACCCTACGAGCAGTACTTC; cdr3_aa: CASSLGREGPYEQYF
v_call: TRBV6-5; clone_size: few; d_call: .; cdr3_length: 15; j_call: TRBJ1-6; cdr3_nt: TGTGCCAGCAGTTACTCACGGGGTGCGAGTTCACCCCTCCACTTT; cdr3_aa: CASSYSRGASSPLHF
v_call: TRBV5-1; clone_size: .; d_call: .; cdr3_length: 15; j_call: TRBJ2-5; cdr3_nt: TGCGCCAGCAGCCTTACTCGGGGGAACCAAGAGACCCAGTACTTC; cdr3_aa: CASSLTRGNQETQYF
v_call: TRBV24-1; clone_size: .; d_call: .; cdr3_length: 14; j_call: TRBJ2-2; cdr3_nt: TGTGCCACCAGTGAGAAACAGGAAACCGGGGAGCTGTTTTTT; cdr3_aa: CATSEKQETGELFF
v_call: TRBV19; clone_size: .; d_call: TRBD2; cdr3_length: 12; j_call: TRBJ2-1; cdr3_nt: TGTGCCACCGGACTAGCGGGGGCTGAGCAGTTCTTC; cdr3_aa: CATGLAGAEQFF
v_call: TRBV18; clone_size: .; d_call: TRBD2; cdr3_length: 16; j_call: TRBJ2-1; cdr3_nt: TGTGCCAGCTCACCGGCAGGCCTAGCGGATTACAATGAGCAGTTCTTC; cdr3_aa: CASSPAGLADYNEQFF
v_call: TRBV7-8; clone_size: .; d_call: .; cdr3_length: 14; j_call: TRBJ2-7; cdr3_nt: TGTGCCAGCAGCCCGAGACTCCACTCCTACGAGCAGTACTTC; cdr3_aa: CASSPRLHSYEQYF
v_call: TRBV28; clone_size: .; d_call: TRBD1; cdr3_length: 17; j_call: TRBJ1-2; cdr3_nt: TGTGCCAGCAGTTTATTACAGGGGGCGATACTTAACTATGGCTACACCTTC; cdr3_aa: CASSLLQGAILNYGYTF
v_call: TRBV10-3; clone_size: .; d_call: TRBD2; cdr3_length: 18; j_call: TRBJ2-5; cdr3_nt: TGTGCCATCGTGAGGTGGCGACTTAGCGGGAGTGGTCAAGAGACCCAGTACTTC; cdr3_aa: CAIVRWRLSGSGQETQYF
v_call: TRBV11-2; clone_size: .; d_call: TRBD1; cdr3_length: 14; j_call: TRBJ1-1; cdr3_nt: TGTGCCAGCAGCTTCCGACAGGGGCACACTGAAGCTTTCTTT; cdr3_aa: CASSFRQGHTEAFF
v_call: TRBV10-3; clone_size: .; d_call: .; cdr3_length: 13; j_call: TRBJ1-5; cdr3_nt: TGTGCCATCACCCAACAGGGTGATCAGCCCCAGCATTTT; cdr3_aa: CAITQQGDQPQHF
v_call: TRBV6-5; clone_size: .; d_call: .; cdr3_length: 16; j_call: TRBJ2-6; cdr3_nt: TGTGCCAGCAGTTACTCGAGGGCTTCTGGGGCCAACGTCCTGACTTTC; cdr3_aa: CASSYSRASGANVLTF
v_call: TRBV2; clone_size: .; d_call: TRBD2; cdr3_length: 15; j_call: TRBJ2-1; cdr3_nt: TGTGCCAGCAGTCTTGGGGGGACTAGCGGCGATGAGCAGTTCTTC; cdr3_aa: CASSLGGTSGDEQFF
v_call: TRBV21-1; clone_size: .; d_call: .; cdr3_length: 16; j_call: TRBJ2-3; cdr3_nt: TGTGCCAGCAGCAGCACTAGCGGGAGGGAAACAGATACGCAGTATTTT; cdr3_aa: CASSSTSGRETDTQYF
v_call: TRBV6-1; clone_size: .; d_call: .; cdr3_length: 16; j_call: TRBJ2-1; cdr3_nt: TGTGCCAGCAGTGAAGTTGTGGGGGGATCCTACAATGAGCAGTTCTTC; cdr3_aa: CASSEVVGGSYNEQFF
v_call: TRBV29-1; clone_size: .; d_call: .; cdr3_length: 15; j_call: TRBJ1-5; cdr3_nt: TGCAGCGTGGTTGAACAGGGCGGTTCGTTCCAGCCCCAGCATTTT; cdr3_aa: CSVVEQGGSFQPQHF
v_call: TRBV10-1; clone_size: .; d_call: .; cdr3_length: 14; j_call: TRBJ2-3; cdr3_nt: TGCGCCAGCAGTGAGCGTTTAACCGGTGATACGCAGTATTTT; cdr3_aa: CASSERLTGDTQYF
v_call: TRBV29-1; clone_size: .; d_call: .; cdr3_length: 14; j_call: TRBJ2-2; cdr3_nt: TGCAGCGTTGACGGTCTCACAGACACCGGGGAGCTGTTTTTT; cdr3_aa: CSVDGLTDTGELFF
v_call: TRBV15; clone_size: .; d_call: .; cdr3_length: 13; j_call: TRBJ2-7; cdr3_nt: TGTGCCACCAGCAGAGATGAGGATTACGAGCAGTACTTC; cdr3_aa: CATSRDEDYEQYF
v_call: TRBV2; clone_size: .; d_call: .; cdr3_length: 11; j_call: TRBJ2-7; cdr3_nt: TGTGCCAGCCGTGCAGGTTACGAGCAGTACTTC; cdr3_aa: CASRAGYEQYF
v_call: TRBV4-2; clone_size: few; d_call: .; cdr3_length: 14; j_call: TRBJ2-5; cdr3_nt: TGTGCCAGCAGCCAAGATAAGCTTCGCGAGACCCAGTACTTC; cdr3_aa: CASSQDKLRETQYF
v_call: TRBV25-1; clone_size: once; d_call: TRBD1; cdr3_length: 14; j_call: TRBJ1-2; cdr3_nt: TGTGCCAGCAAAATACCAGGGACAGGCGGTGGCTACACCTTC; cdr3_aa: CASKIPGTGGGYTF
v_call: TRBV3-1/TRBV3-2; clone_size: .; d_call: .; cdr3_length: 15; j_call: TRBJ2-3; cdr3_nt: TGTGCCAGCAGCCAGCAGCGGTCTAGCACAGATACGCAGTATTTT; cdr3_aa: CASSQQRSSTDTQYF
v_call: TRBV9; clone_size: .; d_call: TRBD1; cdr3_length: 14; j_call: TRBJ1-1; cdr3_nt: TGTGCCAGCAGCTTGTGGACAGGGAACACTGAAGCTTTCTTT; cdr3_aa: CASSLWTGNTEAFF
v_call: TRBV19; clone_size: .; d_call: TRBD1; cdr3_length: 15; j_call: TRBJ1-2; cdr3_nt: TGTGCCAGTAGTAGAGCCGGGACAGGGTCCTATGGCTACACCTTC; cdr3_aa: CASSRAGTGSYGYTF
v_call: TRBV21-1; clone_size: .; d_call: .; cdr3_length: 18; j_call: TRBJ1-6; cdr3_nt: TGTGCCAGCAGCAGCTCCGGTAGGAGTGACAGACAGAATTCACCCCTCCACTTT; cdr3_aa: CASSSSGRSDRQNSPLHF
v_call: TRBV5-1; clone_size: .; d_call: .; cdr3_length: 15; j_call: TRBJ1-2; cdr3_nt: TGCGCCAGCAGCTTGGTTCCGGGAACTAACTATGGCTACACCTTC; cdr3_aa: CASSLVPGTNYGYTF
v_call: TRBV5-1; clone_size: .; d_call: TRBD2; cdr3_length: 13; j_call: TRBJ2-1; cdr3_nt: TGCGCCACGAGCGGGGGGGCCGTAAATGAGCAGTTCTTC; cdr3_aa: CATSGGAVNEQFF
v_call: TRBV27; clone_size: .; d_call: .; cdr3_length: 17; j_call: TRBJ2-3; cdr3_nt: TGTGCCAGCAGTCCCGGAGAGCTAGGAGGCCGTGCAGATACGCAGTATTTT; cdr3_aa: CASSPGELGGRADTQYF
v_call: TRBV30; clone_size: .; d_call: TRBD2; cdr3_length: 13; j_call: TRBJ2-7; cdr3_nt: TGTGCCTGGAATAGCGGGGGCTCCTACGAGCAGTACTTC; cdr3_aa: CAWNSGGSYEQYF
v_call: TRBV20-1; clone_size: once; d_call: .; cdr3_length: 14; j_call: TRBJ2-1; cdr3_nt: TGCAGTGCTAATGACCGGCGGGCAAAGAATGAGCAGTTCTTC; cdr3_aa: CSANDRRAKNEQFF
v_call: TRBV24-1; clone_size: once; d_call: TRBD1; cdr3_length: 12; j_call: TRBJ1-1; cdr3_nt: TGTGCCACCAGTGACCCGACAGGGGAAGCTTTCTTT; cdr3_aa: CATSDPTGEAFF
v_call: TRBV5-1; clone_size: .; d_call: .; cdr3_length: 16; j_call: TRBJ2-1; cdr3_nt: TGCGCCAGCAGCTTGGCTGGCGCAGGGACATACAATGAGCAGTTCTTC; cdr3_aa: CASSLAGAGTYNEQFF
v_call: TRBV5-4; clone_size: .; d_call: TRBD1; cdr3_length: 16; j_call: TRBJ1-6; cdr3_nt: TGTGCCAGCAGCTTGGGAGGGGGCGCGGGTTTTTCACCCCTCCACTTT; cdr3_aa: CASSLGGGAGFSPLHF
v_call: TRBV2; clone_size: .; d_call: .; cdr3_length: 14; j_call: TRBJ1-1; cdr3_nt: TGTGCCAGCAGTGGGAGCCGGGGGGTCACTGAAGCTTTCTTT; cdr3_aa: CASSGSRGVTEAFF
v_call: TRBV5-6; clone_size: .; d_call: TRBD1; cdr3_length: 18; j_call: TRBJ2-7; cdr3_nt: TGTGCCACCCCCATCCGGACAGGATCAACCCGAAGCTCCTACGAGCAGTACTTC; cdr3_aa: CATPIRTGSTRSSYEQYF